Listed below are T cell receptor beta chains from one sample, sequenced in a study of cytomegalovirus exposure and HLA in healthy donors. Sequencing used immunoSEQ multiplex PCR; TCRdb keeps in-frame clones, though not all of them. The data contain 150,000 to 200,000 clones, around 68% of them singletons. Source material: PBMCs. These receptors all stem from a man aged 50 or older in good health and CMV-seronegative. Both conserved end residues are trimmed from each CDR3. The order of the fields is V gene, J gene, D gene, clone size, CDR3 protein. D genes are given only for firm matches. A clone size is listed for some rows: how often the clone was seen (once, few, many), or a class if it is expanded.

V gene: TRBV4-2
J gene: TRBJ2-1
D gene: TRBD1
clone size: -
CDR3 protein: ASSQDNRQGYNEQF

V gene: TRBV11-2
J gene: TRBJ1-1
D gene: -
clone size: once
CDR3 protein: ASSPQVTPEAF

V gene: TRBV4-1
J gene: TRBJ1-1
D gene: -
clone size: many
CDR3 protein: ASSQDWLRTRVGNTEAF

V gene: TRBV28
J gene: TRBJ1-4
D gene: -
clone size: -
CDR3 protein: ASRPGGGWEKLF

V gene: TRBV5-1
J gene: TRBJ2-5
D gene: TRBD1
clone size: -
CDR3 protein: ASSLYGTGRETQY

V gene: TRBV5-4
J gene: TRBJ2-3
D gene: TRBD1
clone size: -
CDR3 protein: ATFRGQATDTQY

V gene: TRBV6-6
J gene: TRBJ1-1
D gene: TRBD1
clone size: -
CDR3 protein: ASSLDRGNTEAF

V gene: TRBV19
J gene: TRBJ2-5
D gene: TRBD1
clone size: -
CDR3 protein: ASRGQGASETQY

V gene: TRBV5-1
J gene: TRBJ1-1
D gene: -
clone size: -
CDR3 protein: ASSWAGLNTEAF

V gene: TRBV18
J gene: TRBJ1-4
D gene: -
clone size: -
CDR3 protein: ASSPNRGEKLF

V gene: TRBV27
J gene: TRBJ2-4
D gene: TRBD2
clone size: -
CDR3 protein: ASSLARSGGENIQY

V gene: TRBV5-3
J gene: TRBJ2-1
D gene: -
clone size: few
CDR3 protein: ARSSRTNNEQF

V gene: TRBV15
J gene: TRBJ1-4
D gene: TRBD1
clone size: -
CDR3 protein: ATSRDQGQGGTNEKLF

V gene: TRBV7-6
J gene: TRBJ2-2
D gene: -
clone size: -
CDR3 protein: ACSYNGANTGELF

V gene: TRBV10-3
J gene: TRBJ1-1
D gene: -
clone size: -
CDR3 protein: AISDGQRRGTEAF

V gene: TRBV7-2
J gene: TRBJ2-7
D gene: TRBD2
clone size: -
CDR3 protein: ASSLGGTSGYEQY

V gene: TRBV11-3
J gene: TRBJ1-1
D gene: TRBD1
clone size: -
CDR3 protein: ASSPTGVSTEAF

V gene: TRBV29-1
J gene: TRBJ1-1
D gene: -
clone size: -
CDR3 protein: SVAHGNTEAF

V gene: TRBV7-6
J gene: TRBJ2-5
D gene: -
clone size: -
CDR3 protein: ASSSSGGAPQETQY

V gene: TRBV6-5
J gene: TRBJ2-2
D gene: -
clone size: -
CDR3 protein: ASSYQAGWGGELF

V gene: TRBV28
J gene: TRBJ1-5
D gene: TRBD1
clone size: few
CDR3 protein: ASRSGTGTISPQH

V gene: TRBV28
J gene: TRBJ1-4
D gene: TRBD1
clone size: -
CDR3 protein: ASQQGSEEKLF

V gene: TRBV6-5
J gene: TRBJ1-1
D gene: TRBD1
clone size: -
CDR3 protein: ASSSWTGQKNTEAF

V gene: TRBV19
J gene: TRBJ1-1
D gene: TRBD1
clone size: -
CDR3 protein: ASSISGWDRGYTEAF

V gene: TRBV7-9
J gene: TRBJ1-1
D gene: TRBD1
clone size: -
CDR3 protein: ASSFGQGATEAF

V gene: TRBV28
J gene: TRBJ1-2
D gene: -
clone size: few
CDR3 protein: ASRGSVDNAAEA

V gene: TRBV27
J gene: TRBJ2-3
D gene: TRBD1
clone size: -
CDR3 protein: ASSLSIRGQRGTDTQY

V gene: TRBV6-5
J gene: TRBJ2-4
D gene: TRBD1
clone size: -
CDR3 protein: ASSWDRGMNIQY

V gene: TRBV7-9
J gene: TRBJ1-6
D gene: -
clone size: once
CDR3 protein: ASSLRQENSPLH

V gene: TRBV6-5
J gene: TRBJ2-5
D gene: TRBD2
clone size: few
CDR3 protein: ASTRTSGPKETQY

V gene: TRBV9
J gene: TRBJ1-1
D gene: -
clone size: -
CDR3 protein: ASSPRGGGNTEAF

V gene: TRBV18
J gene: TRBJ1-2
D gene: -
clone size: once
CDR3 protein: ASSRRVEDYGYT

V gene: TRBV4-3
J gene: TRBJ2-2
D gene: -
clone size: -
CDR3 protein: ASSQPYGTGELF

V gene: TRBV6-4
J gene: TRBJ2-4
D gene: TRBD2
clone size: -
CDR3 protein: ASSPRTSGGAGWAKNIQY

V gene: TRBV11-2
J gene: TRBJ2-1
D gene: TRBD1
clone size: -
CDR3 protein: ASSLAPPRDRGSNEQF

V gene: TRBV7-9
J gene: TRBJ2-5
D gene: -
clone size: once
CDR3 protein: ASSLRVGEEETQY

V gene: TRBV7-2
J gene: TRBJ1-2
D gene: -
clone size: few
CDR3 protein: ASRSTGNYGYT

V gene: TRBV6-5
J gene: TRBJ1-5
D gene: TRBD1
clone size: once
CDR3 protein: ASSSTGRQPQH

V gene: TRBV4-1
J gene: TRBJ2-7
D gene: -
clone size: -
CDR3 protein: ASSQDMAVPSYEQY

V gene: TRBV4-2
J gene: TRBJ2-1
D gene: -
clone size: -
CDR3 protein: ASSQERNEQF

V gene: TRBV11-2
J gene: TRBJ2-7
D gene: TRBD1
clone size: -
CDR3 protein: ASSSRTGVSSYEQY

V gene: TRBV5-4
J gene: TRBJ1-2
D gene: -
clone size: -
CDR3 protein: ASSPYRANYGYT

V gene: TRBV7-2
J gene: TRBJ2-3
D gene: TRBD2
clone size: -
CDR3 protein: ASSLRLAASTDTQY

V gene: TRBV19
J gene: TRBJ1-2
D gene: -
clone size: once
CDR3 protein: ASSMQRENYGYT

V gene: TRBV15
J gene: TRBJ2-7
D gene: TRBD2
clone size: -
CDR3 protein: ATSREPGLVAEQY

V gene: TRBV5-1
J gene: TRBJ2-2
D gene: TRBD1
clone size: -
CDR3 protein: ASSPTGTGNTGELF

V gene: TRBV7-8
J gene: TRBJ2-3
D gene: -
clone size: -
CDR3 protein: ASSLTQFTGTQY

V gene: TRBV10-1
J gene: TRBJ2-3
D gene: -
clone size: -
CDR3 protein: ASSGLDTDTQY